A single sample is the source of the 6 T cell receptor beta chains below, sequenced in a study of blood T cell repertoires in COVID-19. Method: immunoSEQ multiplex PCR; TCRdb's copy keeps in-frame clones and lacks some. The sample consists of approximately 200,000 clones, 75% to 85% of them appearing once. Specimen: PBMCs or T cells enriched from blood (not recorded which). These receptors were obtained from a man between 35 and 55 years old who had recovered from COVID-19.

This clone was detected once. V and J are TRBV2 and TRBJ1-2, with 7 bases that match TRBD1. The J segment lost 4 bases and the V segment lost 8 bases, leaving 10 bases of the junction unmatched. This CDR3 contains 14 residues. Germline-derived CDR1 and CDR2 are SNHLY and FYNNEI. The CDR3 DNA reads as TGTGCCAGCCAGGGACAGCGCTACGGCTATGGCTACACCTTC. Amino acids: CASQGQRYGYGYTF.

This clone came up a few times. The rearrangement links TRBV7-3 to TRBJ2-3; TRBD1 is a possible D gene (6 bases). Trimming stripped 3 bases from V and 6 bases from J, with 10 bases between. The germline V gene encodes CDR1 SGHTA and CDR2 FQGTGA. The CDR3 loop spans 13 amino acids. The CDR3 is CASSLGATDTQYF. The CDR3 DNA is TGTGCCAGCAGCTTGGGGGCGACGGATACGCAGTATTTT.

This clone came up once. J is TRBJ2-2 and V is TRBV24-1; D might be TRBD2 (6 bases). The CDR3 covers 18 residues. Trimming took off 6 bases at V and 2 bases at J, with 21 bases between the two ends. Germline CDR1 KGHDR, CDR2 SFDVKD. CDR3: CATSPSEGIIRNTGELFF. As DNA, the CDR3 is TGTGCCACCAGTCCTTCGGAGGGGATTATCCGAAACACCGGGGAGCTGTTTTTT.

The chain has TRBV10-3 and TRBJ2-7; possible D gene TRBD2, 6 bases. Germline CDR1 ENHRY, CDR2 SYGVKD. CDR3 length equals 12 residues. V was pared by 7 bases and J by 4 bases, with 11 bases between. CDR3 sequence reads: CAITGSGYEQYF. CDR3 sequence (DNA): TGTGCCATCACCGGGAGTGGATACGAGCAGTACTTC.

V and J are TRBV7-9 and TRBJ2-5; 7 positions agree with TRBD1. The length of the CDR3 is 16 residues. Germline CDR1 reads SEHNR; CDR2 reads FQNEAQ (reference sequence). The V segment lost 10 bases and the J segment 2 bases; nucleotides outside the gene matches: 16. CDR3 region: CATNPETGRGQETQYF. The DNA for the CDR3 is TGTGCCACCAACCCAGAGACAGGGCGTGGTCAAGAGACCCAGTACTTC.

The chain recombines TRBV18 with TRBJ1-1, with TRBD1 matching 9 bases. Germline assignment: CDR1 KGHSH and CDR2 LQKENI. With V trimmed by 1 base and J by 6 bases, 3 bases remained unmatched. The CDR3 has 14 residues. CDR3 DNA sequence: TGTGCCAGCTCACCACGGGACAGGGTTTCTGAAGCTTTCTTT. It translates to CASSPRDRVSEAFF. Using reference TRBV18 and TRBJ1-1 for the parts outside the CDR3, the full variable domain is NAGVMQNPRHLVRRRGQEARLRCSPMKGHSHVYWYRQLPEEGLKFMVYLQKENIIDESGMPKERFSAEFPKEGPSILRIQQVVRGDSAAYFCASSPRDRVSEAFFGQGTRLTVV.